This TCR beta chain was retrieved from a study of blood T cell repertoires in COVID-19. Data came from immunoSEQ multiplex PCR; TCRdb stores just in-frame clones and leaves some out. The sample yields roughly 97,000 clones, roughly 83% seen once. CDR1 SNHLY and CDR2 FYNNEI come from the germline V gene. V gave up 7 bases and J gave up 14 bases; unmatched junction bases: 17. This CDR3 comprises 14 residues. The chain combines TRBV2 with TRBJ2-5; 9 nucleotides align to TRBD1. The TCR comes from a woman of 80 years or more with active or convalescent COVID-19. Sequencing was performed on peripheral blood. The chain's CDR3 is CASTIWGDRDPPYF. For the CDR3, the DNA is TGTGCCAGCACTATTTGGGGGGACAGGGATCCCCCTTACTTC.